This TCR beta chain is drawn from a study of shared clonotypes between healthy human individuals. For the study at large: Ranging from 18 to 49 in age, donors were a couple of women and a few men.

The germline V gene encodes CDR1 LNHDA and CDR2 SQIVND (reference sequence). V was shortened by 7 bases and J by 4 bases, with 14 bases between the two germline ends. The CDR3 has 14 amino acids. Study results and limitations: About 5.2% was the fraction of naive CD4 clonotypes found shared across a handful of donors. Richness estimates generally favored naive over memory subsets. Compared with clonotypes that all four donors shared, non-shared clonotypes had lower generation probabilities.

Sequencing was performed with immunoSEQ multiplex PCR; in TCRdb, only in-frame clones are kept and a portion is missing. The data hold fewer than 200,000 clones, with approximately 92% observed a single time. As regards this clone: No antigen is known for it.

The chain links TRBV19 to TRBJ1-5, with D tentatively TRBD1 (5 bases). The sequenced sample was naive CD4+ T cells sorted from blood. This sample's subset: CD45RA+ positively selected. The receptor was isolated from a woman aged 25 to 39 in good health. The CDR3 sequence: CASIRAGRNQPQHF. In DNA, the CDR3 is TGTGCCAGTATTCGGGCAGGGCGAAATCAGCCCCAGCATTTT. Filled out from reference TRBV19 and TRBJ1-5, the complete variable domain reads DGGITQSPKYLFRKEGQNVTLSCEQNLNHDAMYWYRQDPGQGLRLIYYSQIVNDFQKGDIAEGYSVSREKKESFPLTVTSAQKNPTAFYLCASIRAGRNQPQHFGDGTRLSIL.